The clone carrying this T cell receptor (beta chain) was recorded at least ten times. Its specificity is unknown. MiXCR, applied by TCRdb to the 5' RACE reads, yields one record per CDR3 protein. The table lists roughly 38,000 distinct CDR3 sequences, roughly 2.5% of them singletons. This entry comes from a study of neurological immune-mediated disorders. Study results and limitations: No expanded-clone CDR3 amino acid sequence recurred across subjects, suggesting private TCR-beta repertoires.

The TCR sequence derives from a man aged 30 to 45 with multiple sclerosis. The sequencing sample was made of PBMCs.

Here the CDR3 DNA reads TGTGCCAGCAGTCCCTTCTCTAGCGGGAACCCTAACAATGAGCAGTTCTTC. Its protein product is CASSPFSSGNPNNEQFF. V gene TRBV6-2 or TRBV6-3 combines with J gene TRBJ2-1; 9 nucleotides agree with TRBD2. Germline CDR1 MNHEY, CDR2 SVGEGT. Trimming cost V 5 bases and J 5 bases; bases outside gene matches: 13. This CDR3 has 17 residues.